Below are 10 T cell receptor beta chains sequenced from a single sample in a study of T-cell reconstitution after alpha-beta-depleted transplantation in children. TCRbeta library preparation incorporated unique molecular identifiers. TCRdb analysed the PCR reads with MiXCR anew, one entry per CDR3 protein. The repertoire holds some 640,000 distinct CDR3 sequences, with over 15% as singletons. The sample consisted of PBMCs from the stem cell graft donor, taken from the stem cell graft. Receptors originate from a human donor who donated a stem cell graft to a child with acute myeloid leukemia.

Many counts were recorded for this clonotype. This rearrangement joins TRBV5-6 to TRBJ2-1; a weak D match, TRBD2 (7 bases). The CDR3 extends over 15 amino acids. Germline assignment: CDR1 SGHDT and CDR2 YYEEEE. V was clipped by 1 base and J by 7 bases, with 15 bases between them. CDR3 DNA sequence: TGTGCCAGCAGCTTGCCGGGGGGCGTTATGAATGAGCAGTTCTTC. This codes for CASSLPGGVMNEQFF.

The chain links TRBV20-1 to TRBJ2-1, with D possibly being TRBD2 (5 bases). Germline CDR1 reads DFQATT; CDR2 reads SNEGSKA (reference sequence). The CDR3 is made up of 14 amino acids. V was trimmed by 4 bases and J by 5 bases, leaving 15 bases between them. The CDR3 protein is CSATSNRPDNEQFF. CDR3 coding DNA: TGCAGTGCTACTAGCAATCGGCCAGACAATGAGCAGTTCTTC.

V is TRBV20-1 and J is TRBJ1-4; the match to TRBD1 covers 9 bases. CDR3 length: 13 amino acids. The germline V gene encodes CDR1 DFQATT and CDR2 SNEGSKA (reference sequence). V shed 6 bases and J 6 bases; nucleotides not matched to a gene: 5. Here the CDR3 reads CSANRGLDEKLFF. The CDR3 DNA reads as TGCAGTGCCAACAGGGGGCTGGATGAAAAACTGTTTTTT.

V gene TRBV11-2 combines with J gene TRBJ2-2; D unresolved. The CDR3 consists of 15 residues. V lost 4 bases, J lost 4 bases, and 13 bases lay in between. Germline values: CDR1 SGHAT, CDR2 FQNNGV. CDR3 loop: CASSSQRFGTGELFF. In DNA, the CDR3 is TGTGCCAGCAGCTCACAGAGGTTCGGCACCGGGGAGCTGTTTTTT. The whole variable domain, filled in from reference TRBV11-2 and TRBJ2-2, reads EAGVAQSPRYKIIEKRQSVAFWCNPISGHATLYWYQQILGQGPKLLIQFQNNGVVDDSQLPKDRFSAERLKGVDSTLKIQPAKLEDSAVYLCASSSQRFGTGELFFGEGSRLTVL.

This clonotype was counted many times. The chain employs TRBV20-1 and TRBJ2-5, with D possibly TRBD2 on 6 matching bases. CDR1 is DFQATT and CDR2 is SNEGSKA in the germline V gene (reference sequence). The CDR3 length is 14 residues. The V and J ends lost 1 base and 2 bases respectively, with 11 bases between them. The CDR3 spells CSARGSRGQETQYF. The CDR3 region has the DNA TGCAGTGCTAGAGGCTCGCGGGGACAAGAGACCCAGTACTTC.

The sample holds many counts of this clonotype. This chain uses TRBV6-4 with TRBJ1-6, with a tentative D call TRBD1 (5 bases). Germline V lookup: CDR1 MRHNA, CDR2 SNTAGT. CDR3 size: 19 residues. V was cut by 2 bases and J by 6 bases, with 23 bases left in between. CDR3 sequence: CASSDPYRATGLLNSPLHF. In nucleotides, the CDR3 is TGTGCCAGCAGTGACCCTTACCGGGCCACAGGTCTTCTTAATTCACCCCTCCACTTT.

This clonotype showed up many times. As DNA, the CDR3 is TGCAGTGCTAGTAGGAGCGGGGGACAAGAGACCCAGTACTTC. Translated, it gives CSASRSGGQETQYF. This rearrangement joins TRBV20-1 to TRBJ2-5; TRBD2 aligns across 8 bases. Germline CDR1 is DFQATT and CDR2 is SNEGSKA (reference sequence). Trimming took 3 bases from V and 2 from J; bases not matched to a gene: 5. The CDR3 runs to 14 residues.

The chain employs TRBV15 and TRBJ2-1; D is uncertain. This CDR3 spans 13 amino acids. Between the trimmed V and J ends, which lost 0 bases and 7 bases, there was a span of 7 bases. Germline assignment: CDR1 LNHNV and CDR2 YYDKDF (reference sequence). The CDR3 here is CATSRDLGNEQFF. The CDR3 coding sequence is TGTGCCACCAGCAGAGATCTGGGGAATGAGCAGTTCTTC.

The rearrangement joins TRBV7-2 to TRBJ2-7; no clear D gene. V was trimmed by 5 bases and J by 2 bases, leaving 10 bases between them. The CDR3 is 13 amino acids. In germline, CDR1 is SGHTA, CDR2 FQGNSA. The CDR3 region has the DNA TGTGCCAGCAGCCAGTTGGGCGCCTACGAGCAGTACGTC. Amino acids: CASSQLGAYEQYV.

At least ten counts were recorded for this clonotype. One end of the junction does not line up with germline, which may come from a read error. V is TRBV15 and J is TRBJ1-1, with no clear D. The CDR3 spans 13 residues. CDR1 and CDR2 from the germline V gene are LNHNV and YYDKDF (reference sequence). CDR3 sequence (DNA): TGTGCCACCCACCCGGACGGAGGAAATGAACCTTTCTTT. It translates to CATHPDGGNEPFF. The variable domain in full, completed from reference TRBV15 and TRBJ1-1, reads DAMVIQNPRYQVTQFGKPVTLSCSQTLNHNVMYWYQQKSSQAPKLLFHYYDKDFNNEADTPDNFQSRRPNTSFCFLDIRSPGLGDTAMYLCATHPDGGNEPFFGQGTRLTVV.